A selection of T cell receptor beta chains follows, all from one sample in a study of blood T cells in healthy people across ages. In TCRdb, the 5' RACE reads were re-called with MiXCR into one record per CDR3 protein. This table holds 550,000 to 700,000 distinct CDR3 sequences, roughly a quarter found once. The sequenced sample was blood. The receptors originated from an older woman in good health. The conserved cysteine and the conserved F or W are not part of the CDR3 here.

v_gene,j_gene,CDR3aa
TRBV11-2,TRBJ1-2,ASTTQTGPGGYT
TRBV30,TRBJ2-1,AWIRSGILNEQF
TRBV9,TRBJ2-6,ASSPHRGASSGANVLT
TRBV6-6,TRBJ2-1,ASTDPQGKKYNEQF
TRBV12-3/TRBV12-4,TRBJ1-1,ASRAYSGTATEAF
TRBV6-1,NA,ASTPGHVSYEQY
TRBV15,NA,ATSRVGGTGEYEQY
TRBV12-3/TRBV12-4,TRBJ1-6,ASIAGGNSPLH
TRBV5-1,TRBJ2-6,ASSWDTVDSGANVLT
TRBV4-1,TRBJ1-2,ASSQDHAGAVYGYT
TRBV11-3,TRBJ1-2,ASSLTRDGGYT
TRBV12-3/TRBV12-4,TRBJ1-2,ASTYGTSGYT
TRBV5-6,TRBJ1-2,ASSLANGYT
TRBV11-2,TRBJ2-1,ASSWREGVYNEQF
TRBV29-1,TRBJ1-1,SVTPQQNTEAF
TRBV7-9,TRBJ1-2,ASSYGTIAPANYGYT
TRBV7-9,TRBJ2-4,ASSPDRALAKNIQY
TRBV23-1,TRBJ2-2,ASSQSISGNRTGELF
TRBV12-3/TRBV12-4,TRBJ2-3,ASRISWGTDTQY
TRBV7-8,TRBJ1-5,ASSLARGNQPQH
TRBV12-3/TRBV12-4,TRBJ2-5,ASSLAEQETQY
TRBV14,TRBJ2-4,ASSQRTPWGAKNIQY
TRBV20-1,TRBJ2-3,SAGSGGGFTDTQY
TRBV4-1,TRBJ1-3,ASSQDAGTGTLSGNTIY
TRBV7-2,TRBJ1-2,ASRGGVNYGYT
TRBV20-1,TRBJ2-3,SARDMSEGGDTQY
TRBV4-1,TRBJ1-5,ASSQDGTDNQPQH
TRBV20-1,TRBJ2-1,SGNRGSNNEQF
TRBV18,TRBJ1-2,ASSPGIVGYGYT
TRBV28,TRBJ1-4,ASSRVATNEKLF
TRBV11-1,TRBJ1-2,ASSLFPQGDYGYT
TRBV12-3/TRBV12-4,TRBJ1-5,ASSPTGGSRPQH
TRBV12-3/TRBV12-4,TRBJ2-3,ASSSYVAGQLDYSTDTQY
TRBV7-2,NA,TSSLSGTSGTVQF
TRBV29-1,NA,SVERYSEQF
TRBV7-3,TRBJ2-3,ASSTGRDTQY
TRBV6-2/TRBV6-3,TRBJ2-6,ASSSGTQVSGANVLT
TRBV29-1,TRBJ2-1,SVFSTGTSANEQF
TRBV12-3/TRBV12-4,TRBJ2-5,ASSSGKTQY
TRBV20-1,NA,SARGGQGVGGEQY